One TCR beta chain is described in this entry. The antigen remains unidentified. This record comes from a study of chemoradiotherapy in HPV16-positive cancers. General study findings and limits: During treatment, candidate HPV-specific clones and E7-related motifs expanded in tumor. The functional HPV-specific definition rests on just a couple of HPV16-positive patients.

With 1 base removed from V and 0 bases from J, the gap between germline ends came to 3 bases. Germline CDR1 reads SEHNR; CDR2 reads FQNEAQ (reference sequence). The CDR3 runs 13 residues. The table came from immunoSEQ multiplex PCR; TCRdb's copy has only in-frame clones and leaves some out. This repertoire shows 490 or so clones, around 77% found once; its top ten account for under 30%. This sequence originates from a human donor with HPV-associated anogenital cancer. The chain joins TRBV7-9 to TRBJ1-1; no clear D gene. Sample: tumor tissue, taken from a patient who underwent chemoradiotherapy. The CDR3 DNA reads as TGTGCCAGCAGCTTAGATATGAACACTGAAGCTTTCTTT. Translation gives CASSLDMNTEAFF.